Below, one T cell receptor beta chain is given with its context. This record belongs to a study of blood T cell repertoires in COVID-19. Across the study: Donors in the United States, Italy and Spain gave samples during acute or convalescent COVID-19. The analysed material was cDNA or gDNA that came from T cells, B-cell-depleted T cells, or PBMCs.

This CDR3 is built from 13 residues. Germline values: CDR1 MNHNS, CDR2 SASEGT. The ends lost 1 base at V and 18 bases at J; junction bases unmatched: 7. Source study methods: Estimated nucleated cell counts came from reference gene primer amplification. The assay was immunoSEQ multiplex PCR, and TCRdb's table has in-frame clones only and misses some. V and J calls plus clone size are reproduced from that table; the DNA served to infer D and trimming. Of 120,000 to 150,000 clones listed, approximately 86% were seen once; the top ten hold roughly 2.9%. The source material was peripheral blood. The rearrangement links TRBV6-1 to TRBJ1-6, with 9 bases identical to TRBD1. The sequence derives from a woman in her forties with active or convalescent COVID-19. CDR3 residues: CASSEGRQGDRHF. The CDR3 nucleotides read TGTGCCAGCAGTGAAGGGAGACAGGGGGACCGCCACTTT.